Described below is a single T cell receptor (beta chain) sequence and its context. The sample is drawn from a study of T cell repertoires in ileal Crohn's disease. Across the whole study: Surgery for a complication: stricturing in 61%, penetrating in 39%.

Time point defined: neoterminal ileum biopsy at postoperative endoscopy, about 6 months after surgery. The V and J ends lost 8 bases and 5 bases, in that order; junction bases with no gene match: 11. This CDR3 comprises 14 residues. Germline assignment: CDR1 SNHLY and CDR2 FYNNEI. Produced via immunoSEQ multiplex PCR; TCRdb's table is partial and in-frame only. The sample holds about 5,400 clones, 69% seen once. This sequence originates from an adult with Crohn's disease. The rearrangement links TRBV2 to TRBJ2-5; 7 bases line up with TRBD1. Sequenced sample: ileal tissue. The CDR3, as DNA: TGTGCCAGCTCCCAGTATGACAGGGTCGAGACCCAGTACTTC. This codes for CASSQYDRVETQYF.